This T cell receptor beta chain derives from a study of T cells after yellow fever vaccination. This clonotype is a singleton in its sample. This CDR3 spans 15 amino acids. Germline CDR1 is LGHNA and CDR2 is YNFKEQ. Trimming left V 0 bases short and J 11 bases short, with 14 bases between. Using its own MiXCR run on the 5' RACE reads, TCRdb lists one record per CDR3 protein. The profile shows 620,000 or so distinct CDR3 sequences, about a sixth of them singletons. The sequencing here drew on PBMCs, taken roughly 5 days after the first yellow fever vaccination. The TCR was taken from a man aged 18 to 29 who received the YFV17D yellow fever vaccine. This chain connects TRBV4-2 to TRBJ1-6; possibly TRBD1 for D (6 bases). The CDR3 DNA sequence: TGTGCCAGCAGCCAAGATGTGGGGGGGCCGGCACCCCTCCACTTT. Its protein product is CASSQDVGGPAPLHF.